This TCR beta chain was observed in a study of regulatory T cells in long-lasting Graves disease. Germline CDR1 SGDLS, CDR2 YYNGEE. V shed 0 bases and J shed 6 bases, with 7 bases lying between them. This CDR3 has 13 residues. Time point given: newly diagnosed GD, antithyroid drugs for less than 3 months. After RNA was extracted from PBMCs, the TCR library was made from it. Arm-PCR of CDR3 regions and iRepertoire HTBI primers were used to build TCR beta libraries. TCRdb fed the multiplex PCR reads into MiXCR, producing one record per CDR3 protein. The sample includes hundreds of thousands of distinct CDR3 sequences, approximately 15% of them seen just once. This sample also belongs to another study, concerning T cells in Graves' hyperthyroidism and ophthalmopathy.

Sequencing was performed on peripheral blood mononuclear cells (PBMCs), taken at new diagnosis, from a patient treated with antithyroid drugs. This sequence originates from a woman aged 25 to 39 with Graves disease. The chain couples TRBV9 to TRBJ2-1; maybe TRBD2 (5 bases). CDR3 sequence (DNA): TGTGCCAGCAGCGTAGATCGGGGCAATGAGCAGTTCTTC. It yields the protein CASSVDRGNEQFF.